These 23 T cell receptor beta chains were sequenced from one sample in a study of shared clonotypes between healthy human individuals. Clones were read by immunoSEQ multiplex PCR, and TCRdb kept only the in-frame ones, dropping some. The profile shows about 340,000 clones, around four fifths of them singletons. Material for sequencing was memory CD4+ T cells sorted from blood. Subset indicated: CD45RA-negative fraction. The receptor set was obtained from a man younger than 40 in good health.

The V and J genes are TRBV5-1 and TRBJ2-2, with D unclear. This CDR3 contains 15 residues. V lost 4 bases to trimming and J lost 0 bases, with 10 bases between them. Germline V gene data show CDR1 as SGHRS and CDR2 as YFSETQ. CDR3 nucleotide sequence: TGCGCCAGCAGCCTATCGCACGCGAACACCGGGGAGCTGTTTTTT. This codes for CASSLSHANTGELFF.

This chain links TRBV5-1 with TRBJ1-1; 7 bases are shared with TRBD1. Germline trimming cut 4 bases from V and 4 bases from J; bases unmatched to any gene: 7. There are 14 residues in the CDR3. The germline CDR1 and CDR2 sequences are SGHRS and YFSETQ. The CDR3 bases are TGCGCCAGCAGCCCCAGGGGGGGATCCACTGAAGCTTTCTTT. Encoded protein: CASSPRGGSTEAFF.

J is TRBJ2-5 and V is TRBV7-2; 10 positions match TRBD2. V dropped 1 base and J dropped 2; count of bases not matched to a gene: 13. The CDR3 contains 19 residues. Germline assignment: CDR1 SGHTA and CDR2 FQGNSA. The CDR3 protein is CASSLGQAGGPRGQETQYF. In DNA, the CDR3 is TGTGCCAGCAGCTTAGGTCAAGCGGGAGGGCCGAGGGGGCAAGAGACCCAGTACTTC.

The V call is TRBV11-3, the J call TRBJ1-1; D gene uncertain. The CDR3 contains 13 residues. CDR1 and CDR2 (germline): SGHNT, YENEEA. V shed 3 bases and J shed 1 base, with 6 bases lying between them. In nucleotides, the CDR3 is TGTGCCAGCAGCTTCGGTCCGAACACTGAAGCTTTCTTT. Translation gives CASSFGPNTEAFF.

V and J are TRBV7-8 and TRBJ2-1; no firm D call. The CDR3 runs to 15 residues. V shed 0 bases and J shed 8 bases, with 14 bases lying between them. Germline V lookup: CDR1 SGHVS, CDR2 FQNEAQ. The CDR3 sequence is CASSLAMLDVHEQFF. Written as DNA, the CDR3 is TGTGCCAGCAGCTTAGCGATGCTAGATGTGCATGAGCAGTTCTTC.

This clone was picked up many times. V gene TRBV5-1 combines with J gene TRBJ2-7; D not certain. Trimming stripped 0 bases from V and 9 bases from J, with 28 bases between. This CDR3 contains 18 residues. Germline assignment: CDR1 SGHRS and CDR2 YFSETQ. The CDR3 loop reads CASSLVGGMSTSFNGQYF. The DNA for the CDR3 is TGCGCCAGCAGCTTGGTAGGCGGAATGTCTACGAGTTTTAACGGGCAGTACTTC.

For the CDR3, the DNA is TGTGCCATCAGGAGGGCCCAGCAGGGTTACGAGCAGTACTTC. This codes for CAIRRAQQGYEQYF. The rearrangement uses TRBV10-3 and TRBJ2-7; possibly TRBD1 or TRBD2 for D (5 bases each). CDR3 size: 14 residues. Germline assignment: CDR1 ENHRY and CDR2 SYGVKD. V was trimmed by 6 bases and J by 4 bases, leaving 16 bases between them.

V is TRBV7-2 and J is TRBJ1-2; 11 nucleotides line up with TRBD1. V lost 5 bases, J lost 5 bases, and 4 bases stayed unmatched. CDR1 is SGHTA, CDR2 FQGNSA, per germline. This CDR3 is 14 amino acids long. CDR3 nucleotides: TGTGCCAGCAGCGGGACAGGGGGGGTGTATGGCTACACCTTC. Translation gives CASSGTGGVYGYTF. Full variable domain (missing parts from reference TRBV7-2 and TRBJ1-2): GAGVSQSPSNKVTEKGKDVELRCDPISGHTALYWYRQSLGQGLEFLIYFQGNSAPDKSGLPSDRFSAERTGGSVSTLTIQRTQQEDSAVYLCASSGTGGVYGYTFGSGTRLTVV.

The rearrangement joins TRBV18 to TRBJ1-4; D ambiguous. From germline, CDR1 is KGHSH and CDR2 LQKENI. Trimming removed 6 bases from V and 2 bases from J, with 10 bases in between. This CDR3 has 14 amino acids. Here the CDR3 reads CASSSGQTNEKLFF. The CDR3 bases are TGTGCCAGCTCGTCCGGGCAGACTAATGAAAAACTGTTTTTT. The full variable domain, rest sourced from reference TRBV18 and TRBJ1-4, is NAGVMQNPRHLVRRRGQEARLRCSPMKGHSHVYWYRQLPEEGLKFMVYLQKENIIDESGMPKERFSAEFPKEGPSILRIQQVVRGDSAAYFCASSSGQTNEKLFFGSGTQLSVL.

The J gene is TRBJ2-1, the V gene TRBV6-5; 7 bases line up with TRBD1. Germline V CDR1 and CDR2: MNHEY, SVGAGI. This CDR3 comprises 12 residues. The V gene end was trimmed by 8 bases and the J gene end by 8 bases; junction bases not matched to a gene: 6. The CDR3 bases are TGTGCCAGCGGAGACAGGGTCCATGAGCAGTTCTTC. It encodes CASGDRVHEQFF.

This clone was seen at least ten times. The V gene is TRBV9, the J gene TRBJ1-1; weak D call: TRBD1 (5 bases). Looked up from germline, CDR1 is SGDLS and CDR2 is YYNGEE. The ends were cut back, 2 bases at V and 8 bases at J, with 13 bases in the middle. This CDR3 has 13 amino acids. CDR3 in DNA: TGTGCCAGCAGCGTCGTGGTTCAGGGAGAAGCTTTCTTT. This gives the protein CASSVVVQGEAFF.

The chain recombines TRBV27 with TRBJ2-7; D unclear. The germline gives CDR1 MNHEY, CDR2 SMNVEV (reference sequence). The ends were cut back, 6 bases at V and 4 bases at J, with 10 bases in the middle. The CDR3 loop spans 12 amino acids. CDR3 coding DNA: TGTGCCAGCAGAGAAGGGTCGTACGAGCAGTACTTC. Translation gives CASREGSYEQYF.

This clone was seen repeatedly, ten times or more. The chain couples TRBV10-2 to TRBJ1-1; TRBD1 agrees at 7 bases. In germline, CDR1 is WSHSY, CDR2 SAAADI. Trimming cost V 6 bases and J 1 base; bases outside gene matches: 2. This CDR3 contains 13 residues. In nucleotides, the CDR3 is TGCGCCAGCAGGGACAGGCCGAACACTGAAGCTTTCTTT. This codes for CASRDRPNTEAFF.

As regards this clone: Other DNA sequences in the same sample also yield this CDR3. The chain couples TRBV7-9 to TRBJ2-3; D ambiguous. Germline-derived CDR1 and CDR2 are SEHNR and FQNEAQ (reference sequence). V lost 3 bases and J 4 bases, leaving 2 bases between the germline ends. This CDR3 has 11 amino acids. The CDR3 spells CASSFPDTQYF. The CDR3 DNA follows: TGTGCCAGCAGCTTTCCAGATACGCAGTATTTT. Combining the CDR3 with reference TRBV7-9 and TRBJ2-3 gives the whole variable domain DTGVSQNPRHKITKRGQNVTFRCDPISEHNRLYWYRQTLGQGPEFLTYFQNEAQLEKSRLLSDRFSAERPKGSFSTLEIQRTEQGDSAMYLCASSFPDTQYFGPGTRLTVL.

V is TRBV25-1 and J is TRBJ1-2; 10 nucleotides match TRBD1. CDR3 length: 18 residues. Germline V gene data show CDR1 as MGHDK and CDR2 as SYGVNS. After removal of 1 base from V and 7 bases from J, the junction contained 15 bases not matched to a gene. The chain's CDR3 is CASSELRQSDRGLGGYTF. CDR3 nucleotides: TGTGCCAGCAGTGAATTGCGGCAAAGCGACAGGGGGCTCGGTGGCTACACCTTC.

This CDR3 is CASSQQGDANYGYTF. In nucleotides, the CDR3 is TGTGCCAGCAGCCAGCAGGGGGACGCTAACTATGGCTACACCTTC. The V and J genes are TRBV14 and TRBJ1-2, with 7 bases lining up with TRBD1. With V trimmed by 3 bases and J by 0 bases, 4 bases remained unmatched. This CDR3 has 15 residues. Germline loops: CDR1 SGHDN, CDR2 FVKESK.

This sequence joins TRBV28 and TRBJ2-7; 7 positions match TRBD1. Germline V gene data show CDR1 as MDHEN and CDR2 as SYDVKM. Unmatched junction bases numbered 5, after V lost 7 bases and J lost 5 bases. This CDR3 contains 12 residues. CDR3: CASTGQVNEQYF. The CDR3 DNA reads as TGTGCCAGCACTGGACAGGTCAACGAGCAGTACTTC.

The chain links TRBV7-6 to TRBJ2-7; 10 positions match TRBD2. Germline CDR1 reads SGHVS; CDR2 reads FNYEAQ. The CDR3 loop spans 18 amino acids. The V segment lost 1 base and the J segment 3 bases; nucleotides outside the gene matches: 12. The CDR3 region has the DNA TGTGCCAGCAGCTTAGTCACAGCGGGAGGGAATATAGGCTACGAGCAGTACTTC. Translating gives CASSLVTAGGNIGYEQYF.

The genes are TRBV2 and TRBJ2-1, with D possibly being TRBD1 (6 bases). V was clipped by 7 bases and J by 15 bases, with 19 bases between them. The CDR3 contains 12 residues. In germline, CDR1 is SNHLY, CDR2 FYNNEI. The CDR3 here is CASTAQGLSPFF. In DNA, the CDR3 is TGTGCCAGCACGGCACAGGGTCTGTCCCCGTTCTTC.

The chain's CDR3 is CASSTGLAGLGGSYEQYF. Written as DNA, the CDR3 is TGTGCCAGCAGCACCGGACTAGCGGGACTCGGGGGCTCCTACGAGCAGTACTTC. The gene calls are TRBV5-4 and TRBJ2-7; 12 bases agree with TRBD2. The CDR3 loop spans 18 amino acids. Germline V gene lookup returns CDR1 SGHNT and CDR2 YYREEE (reference sequence). With V trimmed by 4 bases and J by 0 bases, 11 bases remained unmatched.

A remark on this clone: The same CDR3 is also encoded by other DNA sequences in this sample. The J gene is TRBJ2-3, the V gene TRBV28, with D uncertain. Trimming left V 2 bases short and J 5 bases short, with 8 bases between. The germline V gene encodes CDR1 MDHEN and CDR2 SYDVKM. The CDR3 has 13 amino acids. In nucleotides, the CDR3 is TGTGCCAGCAGTTTACCGACTCGAGATACGCAGTATTTT. Translated, it gives CASSLPTRDTQYF.

The rearrangement joins TRBV30 to TRBJ2-7; a possible D gene is TRBD1 (5 bases). The CDR3 covers 12 residues. CDR1 is GTSNPN and CDR2 is SVGIG in the germline V gene (reference sequence). Deletions cut 0 bases from V and 9 bases from J, with 12 bases between. The CDR3 DNA follows: TGTGCCTGGAGTGTAGGGGCAGTCGGGCAGTACTTC. Its protein product is CAWSVGAVGQYF.

The chain is built from TRBV4-1 and TRBJ1-2; D ambiguous. The CDR3 spans 13 residues. In germline, CDR1 is MGHRA, CDR2 YSYEKL. Trimming pared 0 bases from V and 4 bases from J, leaving 6 bases between. The CDR3 bases are TGCGCCAGCAGCCAAGATACAAGCTATGGCTACACCTTC. Translated: CASSQDTSYGYTF.